The 2 T cell receptor beta chains below all came from one sample that was sequenced in a study of technical replicates of blood from several donors. Libraries were prepared by immunoSEQ multiplex PCR; TCRdb keeps only in-frame clonotypes and omits some of them. The sample carries 75,000 to 95,000 clones, just under 95% recorded once. The specimen was T cells isolated from PBMCs. These receptors all come from a human donor in good health.

V is TRBV12-5 and J is TRBJ1-1, with a possible D match to TRBD1 (5 bases). The germline V gene encodes CDR1 LGHNT and CDR2 FRNRAP. The CDR3 totals 16 residues. Trimming took off 1 base at V and 5 bases at J, with 17 bases between the two ends. The CDR3 nucleotides read TGTGCTAGTGGTTTGGCTGGCGGGGGTGGCGTAACTGAAGCTTTCTTT. Translating it yields CASGLAGGGGVTEAFF.

The V call is TRBV5-1, the J call TRBJ2-1; 7 bases align to TRBD2. Unmatched junction bases numbered 15, after V lost 4 bases and J lost 8 bases. Germline CDR1 SGHRS, CDR2 YFSETQ. The CDR3 totals 16 residues. The CDR3, as DNA: TGCGCCAGCAGCCCGTCGACTAGCCTCATTCAATATGAGCAGTTCTTC. It codes for CASSPSTSLIQYEQFF.